This section outlines one TCR beta chain sequence together with its context. These data belong to a study of blood T cell repertoires in COVID-19. Across the whole study: Spain, Italy and the United States supplied samples that represented acute and convalescent COVID-19. The analysed material was cDNA or gDNA that came from T cells, B-cell-depleted T cells, or PBMCs.

Germline V gene sequence: CDR1 SNHLY, CDR2 FYNNEI. This CDR3 is 13 amino acids long. The V gene lost 4 bases and the J gene lost 0 bases, with 6 bases spanning the gap. Original processing methods: The assay estimated nucleated cells by amplifying reference gene primers. Profiled with immunoSEQ multiplex PCR; TCRdb holds only in-frame clones, not every one. The V and J calls and clone size are taken from that table; D and trimming were inferred from the DNA. The sample has roughly 57,000 clones; over 75% are singletons. Sequencing was performed on peripheral blood. This receptor was taken from a man between 60 and 75 years old with active or convalescent COVID-19. The chain uses TRBV2 and TRBJ1-2, with D unclear. The CDR3 here is CASSVGANYGYTF. In DNA form, the CDR3 reads TGTGCCAGCAGTGTCGGGGCTAACTATGGCTACACCTTC.